Following are 11 T cell receptor beta chains from one sample sequenced in a study of blood T cell repertoires in COVID-19. Generated by immunoSEQ multiplex PCR, the TCRdb table keeps only in-frame clones and is missing some. The sample records 200,000 to 250,000 clones, almost 85% being singletons. The sequencing sample was made of peripheral blood. Receptors were obtained from a man aged 45-65 years with COVID-19, enrolled during active disease.

The genes are TRBV2 and TRBJ2-1; TRBD1 matches at 8 bases. The V segment lost 10 bases and the J segment 7 bases; nucleotides outside the gene matches: 18. The V gene's germline CDR1 is SNHLY and CDR2 FYNNEI. The CDR3 totals 16 residues. The CDR3 protein is CANSATGNRGRNEQFF. The CDR3 coding sequence is TGTGCCAACTCAGCTACCGGGAACAGGGGGAGGAATGAGCAGTTCTTC.

As to this clone: Other DNA sequences within the sample encode an identical CDR3. The rearrangement joins TRBV5-1 to TRBJ2-2; D remains unclear. From germline, CDR1 is SGHRS and CDR2 YFSETQ. Trimming cost V 0 bases and J 0 bases, with 6 bases left between them. The CDR3 loop spans 15 amino acids. CDR3 coding DNA: TGCGCCAGCAGCTTGGGTCTACCGAACACCGGGGAGCTGTTTTTT. Translated, it gives CASSLGLPNTGELFF.

V is TRBV5-6 and J is TRBJ1-1; no clear D. Trimming took off 3 bases at V and 7 bases at J, with 16 bases between the two ends. Germline CDR1 and CDR2: SGHDT and YYEEEE. The CDR3 is 14 residues long. The CDR3 sequence is CASSSIWGRDEAFF. CDR3 bases: TGTGCCAGCAGCTCGATATGGGGTCGGGATGAAGCTTTCTTT.

This clone has a single count. This chain links TRBV30 with TRBJ2-7, with D possibly being TRBD1 (5 bases). The germline gives CDR1 GTSNPN, CDR2 SVGIG (reference sequence). The CDR3 sequence is 17 residues long. The germline V and J ends were trimmed by 0 bases and 0 bases, with 18 bases remaining between them. CDR3 in amino acids: CAWSVPWSAGPSYEQYF. The CDR3, as DNA: TGTGCCTGGAGTGTTCCCTGGAGTGCAGGGCCCTCCTACGAGCAGTACTTC.

This clone was observed once. J is TRBJ2-2 and V is TRBV7-2, with 16 bases matching TRBD2. The J segment lost 5 bases and the V segment lost 5 bases, leaving 11 bases of the junction unmatched. The CDR3 runs 19 residues. Germline values: CDR1 SGHTA, CDR2 FQGNSA. The CDR3 region is CASSPGTSGGAWDTGELFF. The CDR3, as DNA: TGTGCCAGCAGCCCAGGGACTAGCGGGGGGGCCTGGGATACCGGGGAGCTGTTTTTT.

V is TRBV9 and J is TRBJ2-1; the match to TRBD2 covers 10 bases. From germline, CDR1 is SGDLS and CDR2 YYNGEE. V gave up 0 bases and J gave up 9 bases; unmatched junction bases: 3. This CDR3 comprises 14 residues. The CDR3 is CASSVGAGGFEQFF. CDR3 nucleotides: TGTGCCAGCAGCGTAGGAGCGGGGGGGTTTGAGCAGTTCTTC.

This sequence joins TRBV7-3 and TRBJ2-3; TRBD2 matches at 8 bases. V lost 7 bases, J lost 4 bases, and 10 bases stayed unmatched. There are 15 residues in the CDR3. Germline V gene lookup returns CDR1 SGHTA and CDR2 FQGTGA. CDR3 amino acids: CASTKTGGYSDTQYF. The CDR3 DNA reads as TGTGCCAGCACCAAAACGGGGGGGTACTCAGATACGCAGTATTTT.

This CDR3 is CASSLVDREGAFF. The CDR3 coding sequence is TGTGCCAGCAGCTTGGTGGACCGGGAAGGAGCTTTCTTT. The V and J genes are TRBV5-6 and TRBJ1-1; D is unresolved. Trimming shortened V by 0 bases and J by 10 bases, and 13 bases separated the two germline ends. Per germline, CDR1 SGHDT and CDR2 YYEEEE. There are 13 residues in the CDR3.

The chain is built from TRBV30 and TRBJ1-2; no clear D. CDR3 length equals 13 residues. Germline CDR1 and CDR2: GTSNPN and SVGIG (reference sequence). Trimming cost V 2 bases and J 2 bases, with 9 bases left between them. CDR3 sequence (DNA): TGTGCCTGGAGTTGGCAGGAAAACTATGGCTACACCTTC. Amino acids: CAWSWQENYGYTF.

This chain joins TRBV13 and TRBJ1-2, with TRBD1 matching 7 bases. The V gene end was trimmed by 1 base and the J gene end by 3 bases; junction bases not matched to a gene: 23. Germline V gene sequence: CDR1 PRHDT, CDR2 FYEKMQ (reference sequence). The CDR3 spans 21 residues. This CDR3 is CASSLVNPVIDRRQGYYGYTF. The CDR3 region has the DNA TGTGCCAGCAGCTTAGTCAATCCGGTGATCGATCGTCGACAGGGCTACTATGGCTACACCTTC.

V gene TRBV19 combines with J gene TRBJ1-1; D uncertain. The CDR3 length is 12 residues. Looked up from germline, CDR1 is LNHDA and CDR2 is SQIVND (reference sequence). Trimming left V 7 bases short and J 3 bases short, with 9 bases between. The CDR3 reads CASKEGHTEAFF. CDR3 coding DNA: TGTGCCAGTAAGGAGGGTCACACTGAAGCTTTCTTT.